These 2 T cell receptor beta chains share one sample of origin, sequenced in a study of T cells in Graves' hyperthyroidism and ophthalmopathy. Researchers amplified the TCR beta CDR3 regions from RNA transcripts. The primer set for the first-round RT-PCR of the TCR CDR3 was HTBI. TCRdb itself ran the multiplex PCR reads through MiXCR, one entry per CDR3 protein. Of around 600,000 distinct CDR3 sequences listed, about a sixth were seen once; the top ten hold under 3.5%. Sequencing input: blood. These receptors were obtained from a woman aged 35 to 49 with Graves' ophthalmopathy.

This clonotype was detected ten times or more. The chain has TRBV20-1 and TRBJ2-1; possibly TRBD2 for D (5 bases). The CDR3 extends over 14 amino acids. Germline CDR1 and CDR2: DFQATT and SNEGSKA (reference sequence). V was clipped by 0 bases and J by 5 bases, with 11 bases between them. The CDR3 protein is CSARDPREDNEQFF. CDR3 nucleotides: TGCAGTGCTAGAGATCCCCGGGAAGACAATGAGCAGTTCTTC.

The sample holds many counts of this clonotype. The chain couples TRBV3-1 to TRBJ2-5; D is unresolved. The CDR3 contains 13 residues. CDR1 is LGHDT and CDR2 is YNNKEL in the germline V gene (reference sequence). The germline V and J ends were trimmed by 2 bases and 0 bases, with 4 bases remaining between them. The CDR3 DNA reads TGTGCCAGCAGCCAACAGGACCAAGAGACCCAGTACTTC. It encodes CASSQQDQETQYF.